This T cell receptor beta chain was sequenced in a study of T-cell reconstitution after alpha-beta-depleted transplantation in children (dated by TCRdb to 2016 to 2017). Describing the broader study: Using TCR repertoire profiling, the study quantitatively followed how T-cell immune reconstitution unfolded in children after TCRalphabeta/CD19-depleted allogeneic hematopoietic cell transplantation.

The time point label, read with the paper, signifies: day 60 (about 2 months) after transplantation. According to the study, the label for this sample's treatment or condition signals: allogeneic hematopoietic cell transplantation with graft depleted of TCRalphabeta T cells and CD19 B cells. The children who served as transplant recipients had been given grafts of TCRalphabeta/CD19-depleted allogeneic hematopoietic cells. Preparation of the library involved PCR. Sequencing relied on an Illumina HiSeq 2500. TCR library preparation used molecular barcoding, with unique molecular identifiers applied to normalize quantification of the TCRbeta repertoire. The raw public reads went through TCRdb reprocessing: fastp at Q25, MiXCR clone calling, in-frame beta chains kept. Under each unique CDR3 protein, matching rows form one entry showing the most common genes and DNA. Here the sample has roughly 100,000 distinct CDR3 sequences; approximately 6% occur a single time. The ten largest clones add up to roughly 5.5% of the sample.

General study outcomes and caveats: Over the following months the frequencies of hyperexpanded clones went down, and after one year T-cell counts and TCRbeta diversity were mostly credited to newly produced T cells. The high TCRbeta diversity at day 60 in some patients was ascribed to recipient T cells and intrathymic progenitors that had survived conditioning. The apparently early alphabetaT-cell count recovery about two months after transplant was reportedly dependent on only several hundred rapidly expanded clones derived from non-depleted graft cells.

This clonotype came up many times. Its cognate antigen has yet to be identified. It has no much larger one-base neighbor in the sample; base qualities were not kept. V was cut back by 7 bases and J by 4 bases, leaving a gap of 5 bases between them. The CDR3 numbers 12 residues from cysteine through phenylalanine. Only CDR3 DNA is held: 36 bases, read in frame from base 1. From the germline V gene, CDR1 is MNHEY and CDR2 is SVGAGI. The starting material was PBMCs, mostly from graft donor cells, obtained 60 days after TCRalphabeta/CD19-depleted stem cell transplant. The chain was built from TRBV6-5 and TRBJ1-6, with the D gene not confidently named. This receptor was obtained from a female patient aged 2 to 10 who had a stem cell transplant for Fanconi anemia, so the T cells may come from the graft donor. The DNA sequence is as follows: TGTGCCAGCAAGGAGTATAATTCACCCCTCCACTTT. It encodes CASKEYNSPLHF.